Sequencing of this T cell receptor beta chain was carried out in a study of CD4 T cells in relation to SARS-CoV-2 and coronaviruses. Comment on this clone: Antigen specificity is unknown.

Method: immunoSEQ multiplex PCR; TCRdb's copy keeps in-frame clones and lacks some. The sample shows about 36,000 clones, approximately 80% of them seen only once. The sample was memory CD4+ T cells from PBMCs, cultured in vitro. This TCR was sampled from an adult with COVID-19.

Here the CDR3 DNA reads TGTGCCTGGAGGACGGACCTAGCCAAAAACATTCAGTACTTC. This translates into CAWRTDLAKNIQYF. J is TRBJ2-4 and V is TRBV30; D is uncertain. The length of the CDR3 is 14 residues. V lost 3 bases and J 0 bases, leaving 9 bases between the germline ends. Germline CDR1 is GTSNPN and CDR2 is SVGIG (reference sequence).